This T cell receptor beta chain is from a study of CD8 T cells in ankylosing spondylitis. This clonotype was counted a single time. The germline gives CDR1 LNHNV, CDR2 YYDKDF (reference sequence). This CDR3 contains 15 residues. V lost 1 base to trimming and J lost 3 bases, with 11 bases between them. The authors made TCR beta libraries by quantitative 5'-RACE with molecular barcodes. One entry per CDR3 protein, called by TCRdb with MiXCR from the 5' RACE reads. Among 380,000 or so distinct CDR3 sequences listed, 20% to 25% were seen once. The specimen was blood, either unsorted or a sorted T cell fraction (not recorded which). The clonotype comes from a male donor with ankylosing spondylitis or in good health (not recorded which). The V gene is TRBV15, the J gene TRBJ2-3, with D perhaps being TRBD1 or TRBD2 (5 bases each). In DNA form, the CDR3 reads TGTGCCACCAGCAGAGTGGCAGGGAGAACAGATACGCAGTATTTT. Amino acid sequence: CATSRVAGRTDTQYF.